This is a list of T cell receptor beta chains from one sample in a study of CD8+ T cells in alopecia areata. Assay used: immunoSEQ multiplex PCR; TCRdb lists only in-frame clones, some missing. The repertoire has some 220,000 clones, less than 75% of them found once; the top ten carry roughly 1.5%. Sample: CD4+ T cells sorted from blood, taken at week 4, from a patient treated with tofacitinib. The receptor set was obtained from a human donor with alopecia areata. The CDR3 runs from the conserved cysteine through the conserved F or W. The order of the fields is D gene, J gene, clone size, V gene, CDR3 DNA, CDR3 protein. A D gene is named only where the DNA matches it firmly. Only some rows state a clone size, as once, few, many or a class for expanded clones.

>NA|TRBJ1-2|NA|TRBV25-1
TGTGCCAGCAGTGCAAGGGTTGTCGGGACCCTTGATGGCTACACCTTC
CASSARVVGTLDGYTF
>TRBD1|TRBJ1-2|NA|TRBV5-4
TGTGCCAGCAGCCCCAGGACAGGGGCAGATGGCTACACCTTC
CASSPRTGADGYTF
>NA|TRBJ1-6|NA|TRBV25-1
TGTGCCAGCAGTGAATGGGGGCCCCTCCACTTT
CASSEWGPLHF
>TRBD2|TRBJ2-5|NA|TRBV5-6
TGTGCCAGCAGCCTTACTAGCGGGGGAGAAGAGACCCAGTACTTC
CASSLTSGGEETQYF
>NA|TRBJ2-7|NA|TRBV29-1
TGCAGCGTTGAAGATCCAGGCTACGAGCAGTACTTC
CSVEDPGYEQYF
>NA|TRBJ2-5|NA|TRBV27
TGTGCCAGCAGGTCCCTCGGAGGGGGCTGGGGGGAGACCCAGTACTTC
CASRSLGGGWGETQYF
>NA|TRBJ2-4|NA|TRBV14
TGTGCCAGCAGCCAAGATAACGGCATCCTGAACATTCAGTACTTC
CASSQDNGILNIQYF
>NA|TRBJ2-4|NA|TRBV19
TGTGCCAGTAGTAGCGGGACAGCCGCCCACTCAGCCAAAAACATTCAGTACTTC
CASSSGTAAHSAKNIQYF
>TRBD1|TRBJ2-3|NA|TRBV29-1
TGCAGCGGCACAGGGGGCCACGATACGCAGTATTTT
CSGTGGHDTQYF
>TRBD2|TRBJ2-1|few|TRBV9
TGTGCCAGCAGCGTAGATGGCGGGGGGTCGAATGAGCAGTTCTTC
CASSVDGGGSNEQFF
>NA|TRBJ1-2|NA|TRBV28
TGTGCCAGCAGTTGGGGGAACCCCCTTGGCTACACCTTC
CASSWGNPLGYTF
>NA|TRBJ1-2|NA|TRBV30
TGTGCCTGGAGGGCGGGGAACTATGGCTACACCTTC
CAWRAGNYGYTF
>NA|TRBJ1-2|NA|TRBV30
TGTGCCTGGAGTACTGGGGGCGGCTACACCTTC
CAWSTGGGYTF
>TRBD1|TRBJ2-7|NA|TRBV6-5
TGTGCCAGCAACCCAAGACAGGGACCCTACGAGCAGTACTTC
CASNPRQGPYEQYF
>NA|TRBJ1-2|NA|TRBV30
TGTGCCTGGAGTGGTCAGGCTAACTATGGCTACACCTTC
CAWSGQANYGYTF
>NA|TRBJ2-1|few|TRBV2
TGTGCCAGCAGCGCCGCGGAGCACAATGAGCAGTTCTTC
CASSAAEHNEQFF
>NA|TRBJ1-4|NA|TRBV5-1
TGCGCCAGCAGCTTGGGGCAGAAGAATGAAAAACTGTTTTTT
CASSLGQKNEKLFF